The present T cell receptor beta chain was sequenced within a study of cytotoxic CD8 clonotypes in ibrutinib-treated CLL. At the level of the study: Specimens for response were gathered following a median 12 months of therapy, spanning 6 to 36.

Study-wide findings and caveats: Baseline values of clonality outstripped age-matched healthy donors and followed circulating CD8+ T-cell counts.

In regard to this clone: Its target is not known.

V was cut by 5 bases and J by 0 bases, with 9 bases left in between. CDR1 and CDR2 (germline): SGHRS, YFSETQ. This CDR3 has 13 residues. Profiling relied on immunoSEQ multiplex PCR, and the TCRdb table lists in-frame clones only, not all of them. The repertoire holds 19,000 or so clones, with over 70% as singletons. The chain uses TRBV5-1 and TRBJ2-7; D is uncertain. The receptor comes from a human donor with chronic lymphocytic leukemia. Here the sequenced sample was PBMCs, taken before ibrutinib treatment. CDR3 loop: CASSRALSYEQYF. The CDR3 DNA reads TGCGCCAGCAGTAGGGCCCTCTCCTACGAGCAGTACTTC. The full variable domain, its missing parts supplied by reference TRBV5-1 and TRBJ2-7, is KAGVTQTPRYLIKTRGQQVTLSCSPISGHRSVSWYQQTPGQGLQFLFEYFSETQRNKGNFPGRFSGRQFSNSRSEMNVSTLELGDSALYLCASSRALSYEQYFGPGTRLTVT.